This section outlines one TCR beta chain sequence together with its context. Antigen specificity is unknown. This sample stems from a study of vaccination effects on CD4 cells after COVID-19. Study-level results: Few convalescent patients and no early post-infection timepoints were included in the study.

This CDR3 has 13 residues. Generated by immunoSEQ multiplex PCR, the TCRdb table keeps only in-frame clones and is missing some. This table has approximately 74,000 clones, roughly 74% appearing once. Viral peptide pools were used in the ViraFEST assay to expand antigen-specific CD4+ T cells, and sequencing came afterward. The authors isolated CD4+ T cells after around 9 days of culture. Having tested negative for nucleocapsid antibodies, the vaccine recipients showed no prior SARS-CoV-2 infection. After two million PBMC were placed in each well, they were cultured with 10 IU/ml IL-2 and 10 ug/ml peptides. A half-medium replacement with IL-2 medium was carried out on days 3 and 7.

This TCR was sampled from a human donor who received a COVID-19 vaccine. The starting material was CD4+ T cells from PBMCs cultured with HCoV-NL63 spike peptides, obtained before COVID-19 vaccination. The chain links TRBV21-1 to TRBJ2-7; the table assigns TRBD1, which was not confirmed against the DNA. TRBV21-1 constitutes a pseudogene. The chain's CDR3 is CASCPDRDDEQYV. Written as DNA, the CDR3 is TGTGCCAGCTGCCCGGACAGGGACGACGAGCAGTACGTC.